This TCR beta chain was identified during a study of siplizumab effects on memory and regulatory T cells. Study observations and caveats: Researchers could not give a naive or memory phenotype to roughly 75-95% of proliferating CD4+ or CD8+ clones. Few alloreactive clones mapped to unstimulated subsets. Alloreactive sequences tracing back to unstimulated CD4+ memory cells were significantly reduced by siplizumab. Where siplizumab was present, mappable alloreactive CD4+ clones averaged around 70% Treg-derived, compared with 25% to 30% in controls.

The method was immunoSEQ multiplex PCR; TCRdb's version includes in-frame clones alone and lacks a portion of them. Of about 100,000 clones in the sample, about 94% were seen once. The CDR3 is 17 residues long. The germline V gene encodes CDR1 LNHNV and CDR2 YYDKDF (reference sequence). Between the trimmed V and J ends, which lost 1 base and 2 bases, there was a span of 15 bases. Worth noting for this clone: As yet, its antigen is unknown.

Specimen: Tregs sorted from blood. This TCR derives from a human donor in good health. The chain uses TRBV15 and TRBJ1-5; D may be TRBD1 (6 bases). In nucleotides, the CDR3 is TGTGCCACCAGCAGAGGGGCAGGGGATTTAGGCAATCAGCCCCAGCATTTT. Encoded protein: CATSRGAGDLGNQPQHF.